This T cell receptor beta chain was sequenced for a study of blood T cell repertoires in COVID-19. Per the authors' pipeline: Reference gene primer amplification gave nucleated cell count estimates. Clones were read by immunoSEQ multiplex PCR, and TCRdb kept only the in-frame ones, dropping some. D and trimming come from the DNA, and the V and J calls and clone size come from that table. The repertoire holds approximately 18,000 clones, with around 84% as singletons. V lost 3 bases and J lost 1, with 6 bases in between. The CDR3 is made up of 13 amino acids. Germline CDR1 is SEHNR and CDR2 is FQNEAQ (reference sequence).

The gene calls are TRBV7-9 and TRBJ1-1; perhaps TRBD1 as D (5 bases). This clonotype was sampled from a human donor with active COVID-19. The donor label of this sample is uncertain. Sequencing used peripheral blood. The CDR3 here is CASSFGGNTEAFF. CDR3 nucleotides: TGTGCCAGCAGCTTCGGGGGGAACACTGAAGCTTTCTTT.